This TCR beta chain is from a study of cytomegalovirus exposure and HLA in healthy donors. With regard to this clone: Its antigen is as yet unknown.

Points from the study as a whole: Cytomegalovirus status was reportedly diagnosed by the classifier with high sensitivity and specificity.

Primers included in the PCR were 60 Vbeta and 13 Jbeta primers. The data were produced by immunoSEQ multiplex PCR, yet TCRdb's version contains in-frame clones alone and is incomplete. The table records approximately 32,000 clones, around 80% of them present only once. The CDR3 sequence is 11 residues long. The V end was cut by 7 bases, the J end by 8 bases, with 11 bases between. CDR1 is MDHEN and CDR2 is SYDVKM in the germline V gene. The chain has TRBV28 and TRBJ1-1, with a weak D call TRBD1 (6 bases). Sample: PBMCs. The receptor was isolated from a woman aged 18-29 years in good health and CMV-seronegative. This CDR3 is CASILQGEAFF. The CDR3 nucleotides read TGTGCCAGCATCCTACAGGGAGAAGCTTTCTTT.